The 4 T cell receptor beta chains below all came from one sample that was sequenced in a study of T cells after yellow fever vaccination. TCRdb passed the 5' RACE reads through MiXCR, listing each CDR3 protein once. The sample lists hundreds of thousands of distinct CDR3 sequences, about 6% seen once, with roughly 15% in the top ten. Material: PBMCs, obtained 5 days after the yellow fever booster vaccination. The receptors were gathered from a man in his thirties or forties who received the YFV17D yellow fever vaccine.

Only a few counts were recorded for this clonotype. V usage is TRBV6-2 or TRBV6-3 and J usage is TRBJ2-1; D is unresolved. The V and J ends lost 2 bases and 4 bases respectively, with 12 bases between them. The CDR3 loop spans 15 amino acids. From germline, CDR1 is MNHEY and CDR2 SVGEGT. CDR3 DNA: TGTGCCAGCAGTTACGGGAACCCCCCTTACAATGAGCAGTTCTTC. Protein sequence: CASSYGNPPYNEQFF.

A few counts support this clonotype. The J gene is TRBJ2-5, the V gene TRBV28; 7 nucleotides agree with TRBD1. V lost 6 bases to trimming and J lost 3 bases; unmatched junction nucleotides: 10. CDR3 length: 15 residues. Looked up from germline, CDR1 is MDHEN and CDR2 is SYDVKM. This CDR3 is CASSPGQLSKETQYF. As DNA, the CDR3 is TGTGCCAGCAGCCCGGGACAGTTGTCGAAAGAGACCCAGTACTTC.

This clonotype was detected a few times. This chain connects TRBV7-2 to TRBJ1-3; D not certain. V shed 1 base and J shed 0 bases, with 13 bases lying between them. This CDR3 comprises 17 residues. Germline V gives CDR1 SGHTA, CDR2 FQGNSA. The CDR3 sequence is CASSLGVQRFSGNTIYF. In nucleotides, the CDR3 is TGTGCCAGCAGCTTAGGGGTGCAACGATTCTCTGGAAACACCATATATTTT.

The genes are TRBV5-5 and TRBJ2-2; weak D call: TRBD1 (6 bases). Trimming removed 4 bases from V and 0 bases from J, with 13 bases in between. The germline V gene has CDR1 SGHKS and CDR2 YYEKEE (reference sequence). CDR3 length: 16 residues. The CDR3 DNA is TGTGCCAGCAGCGGAACCCGGGACACGAACACCGGGGAGCTGTTTTTT. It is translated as CASSGTRDTNTGELFF.